This entry lists 21 T cell receptor beta chains sequenced from one sample in a study of T cell changes during pregnancy in multiple sclerosis. TCRdb's table, derived via immunoSEQ multiplex PCR, lists solely in-frame clones and lacks some. Among roughly 35,000 clones listed, 90% were seen once. The specimen was CD8+ T cells from peripheral blood mononuclear cells, collected before pregnancy. The receptor source for this set is a female donor with multiple sclerosis, enrolled in a pregnancy study.

This clone was seen just once. The rearrangement joins TRBV5-5 to TRBJ1-1; possibly TRBD1 for D (6 bases). Trimming removed 3 bases from V and 5 bases from J, with 14 bases in between. Germline lookup yields CDR1 SGHKS and CDR2 YYEKEE (reference sequence). The CDR3 totals 14 residues. The CDR3 reads CASSYYRVGTEAFF. CDR3 bases: TGTGCCAGCAGCTATTACAGGGTCGGTACTGAAGCTTTCTTT. Full variable domain (missing parts from reference TRBV5-5 and TRBJ1-1): DAGVTQSPTHLIKTRGQQVTLRCSPISGHKSVSWYQQVLGQGPQFIFQYYEKEERGRGNFPDRFSARQFPNYSSELNVNALLLGDSALYLCASSYYRVGTEAFFGQGTRLTVV.

J is TRBJ2-1 and V is TRBV29-1, with TRBD2 matching over 9 bases. CDR3 length: 17 residues. The junction had 17 bases not matched to a gene; V was cut back by 4 bases and J by 7 bases. Germline loops: CDR1 SQVTM, CDR2 ANQGSEA. CDR3 in amino acids: CSVVSLTSGPRENEQFF. The CDR3 coding sequence is TGCAGCGTTGTTTCCCTTACTAGCGGGCCCCGGGAAAATGAGCAGTTCTTC.

The CDR3 nucleotides are TGTGCCAGCAGCCTGACAGGGGGGTCCTACAATGAGCAGTTCTTC. Translation: CASSLTGGSYNEQFF. The V and J genes are TRBV6-6 and TRBJ2-1, with TRBD1 matching over 9 bases. After removal of 6 bases from V and 1 base from J, the junction contained 4 bases not matched to a gene. The germline V gene encodes CDR1 MNHNY and CDR2 SVGAGI (reference sequence). This CDR3 comprises 15 residues.

The rearrangement uses TRBV30 and TRBJ1-1; unclear D gene. The ends were cut back, 5 bases at V and 1 base at J, with 5 bases in the middle. Looked up from germline, CDR1 is GTSNPN and CDR2 is SVGIG (reference sequence). The CDR3 is 11 amino acids. The CDR3 DNA sequence: TGTGCCTGGGTACAGAACACTGAAGCTTTCTTT. Translation gives CAWVQNTEAFF.

This chain connects TRBV5-6 to TRBJ1-2, with 7 bases fitting TRBD1. The CDR3 runs to 14 residues. The germline V gene encodes CDR1 SGHDT and CDR2 YYEEEE. V gave up 4 bases and J gave up 4 bases; unmatched junction bases: 7. CDR3 in DNA: TGTGCCAGCAGCCCCCCGGACAGGTCCTATGGCTACACCTTC. The encoded protein is CASSPPDRSYGYTF.

The chain carries TRBV7-8 and TRBJ1-1, with 7 nucleotides matching TRBD1. Unmatched junction bases numbered 4, after V lost 5 bases and J lost 4 bases. Germline CDR1 reads SGHVS; CDR2 reads FQNEAQ. The CDR3 runs to 13 residues. CDR3 sequence: CASSGDRVTEAFF. The CDR3, as DNA: TGTGCCAGCAGCGGCGACAGGGTCACTGAAGCTTTCTTT.

The chain uses TRBV29-1 and TRBJ2-7; 7 positions match TRBD2. Germline V gene data show CDR1 as SQVTM and CDR2 as ANQGSEA. After removal of 3 bases from V and 1 base from J, the junction contained 3 bases not matched to a gene. CDR3 size: 13 residues. CDR3 bases: TGCAGCGTTGACAGCGGGACTTCCTACGAGCAGTACTTC. Translating it yields CSVDSGTSYEQYF.

This chain connects TRBV19 to TRBJ1-2; TRBD1 might be the D (5 bases). CDR1 is LNHDA and CDR2 is SQIVND in the germline V gene (reference sequence). The CDR3 is 16 residues long. V lost 5 bases, J lost 3 bases, and 19 bases lay in between. CDR3 region: CASSAGGRGGDYGYTF. CDR3 bases: TGTGCCAGTAGTGCGGGAGGTAGGGGCGGCGACTATGGCTACACCTTC.

The rearrangement joins TRBV29-1 to TRBJ2-7; 7 bases are shared with TRBD2. The length of the CDR3 is 13 residues. Per germline, CDR1 SQVTM and CDR2 ANQGSEA. V lost 3 bases and J lost 3; bases outside the gene matches: 5. The CDR3 protein is CSVEGGEYYEQYF. For the CDR3, the DNA is TGCAGCGTTGAGGGGGGGGAGTACTACGAGCAGTACTTC.

This sequence joins TRBV13 and TRBJ2-5, with a tentative D call TRBD2 (5 bases). CDR3 length: 12 residues. The germline gives CDR1 PRHDT, CDR2 FYEKMQ (reference sequence). Trimming pared 3 bases from V and 4 bases from J, leaving 6 bases between. Here the CDR3 DNA reads TGTGCCAGCAGCTTTGCGGGAGAGACCCAGTACTTC. Its translation: CASSFAGETQYF. The whole variable domain, filled in from reference TRBV13 and TRBJ2-5, reads AAGVIQSPRHLIKEKRETATLKCYPIPRHDTVYWYQQGPGQDPQFLISFYEKMQSDKGSIPDRFSAQQFSDYHSELNMSSLELGDSALYFCASSFAGETQYFGPGTRLLVL.

This chain uses TRBV4-3 with TRBJ1-3, with D perhaps matching TRBD1 (5 bases). The CDR3 consists of 17 residues. In germline, CDR1 is LGHNA, CDR2 YSLEER. Trimming removed 0 bases from V and 5 bases from J, with 17 bases in between. The CDR3 here is CASSQDLPGLVRNTIYF. The CDR3 DNA reads as TGCGCCAGCAGCCAAGATCTCCCAGGGCTAGTCAGAAACACCATATATTTT.

The chain joins TRBV25-1 to TRBJ2-7; 10 bases are a match to TRBD1. Trimming removed 4 bases from V and 5 bases from J; junction bases left unmatched: 2. This CDR3 has 13 amino acids. CDR1 MGHDK and CDR2 SYGVNS come from the germline V gene. This CDR3 reads CASSAGTGDEQYF. Written as DNA, the CDR3 is TGTGCCAGCAGTGCGGGGACAGGGGACGAGCAGTACTTC.

This rearrangement joins TRBV18 to TRBJ2-2; maybe TRBD1 (5 bases). This CDR3 region has 16 residues. Germline CDR1 and CDR2: KGHSH and LQKENI. V was shortened by 3 bases and J by 2 bases, with 13 bases between the two germline ends. DNA for the CDR3: TGTGCCAGCTCACCTGTCGTCAGGGTAAACACCGGGGAGCTGTTTTTT. It encodes CASSPVVRVNTGELFF.

CDR3 sequence (DNA): TGTGCCAGCAGTTACGCTAGCGGGGCCCCCCAAGAGACCCAGTACTTC. It codes for CASSYASGAPQETQYF. This sequence joins TRBV6-5 and TRBJ2-5; 9 bases line up with TRBD2. The germline gives CDR1 MNHEY, CDR2 SVGAGI. V dropped 2 bases and J dropped 1; count of bases not matched to a gene: 5. This CDR3 comprises 16 residues.

This rearrangement joins TRBV7-9 to TRBJ1-1, with TRBD1 matching over 8 bases. CDR3 size: 15 residues. With 4 bases clipped from V and 1 base from J, the junction kept 5 bases outside the gene matches. In germline, CDR1 is SEHNR, CDR2 FQNEAQ (reference sequence). CDR3 residues: CASSYQDRANTEAFF. CDR3 sequence (DNA): TGTGCCAGCAGCTATCAGGACAGGGCGAACACTGAAGCTTTCTTT.

The V and J genes are TRBV5-6 and TRBJ2-7, with TRBD2 identical over 7 bases. V dropped 5 bases and J dropped 0; count of bases not matched to a gene: 5. Germline V lookup: CDR1 SGHDT, CDR2 YYEEEE. The CDR3 sequence is 14 residues long. The CDR3 bases are TGTGCCAGCAGTTGGGGGGGGAGCTCCTACGAGCAGTACTTC. Its protein product is CASSWGGSSYEQYF. Full variable domain (outside the CDR3, taken from reference TRBV5-6 and TRBJ2-7): DAGVTQSPTHLIKTRGQQVTLRCSPKSGHDTVSWYQQALGQGPQFIFQYYEEEERQRGNFPDRFSGHQFPNYSSELNVNALLLGDSALYLCASSWGGSSYEQYFGPGTRLTVT.

This clone was observed a few times. The chain couples TRBV27 to TRBJ1-6; D is ambiguous. Germline V gene lookup returns CDR1 MNHEY and CDR2 SMNVEV (reference sequence). The V gene lost 0 bases and the J gene lost 6 bases, with 9 bases spanning the gap. This CDR3 is 15 amino acids long. The CDR3: CASSLSAAANSPLHF. Here the CDR3 DNA reads TGTGCCAGCAGTTTATCGGCGGCAGCTAATTCACCCCTCCACTTT.

V gene TRBV4-2 combines with J gene TRBJ2-3, with D perhaps matching TRBD2 (5 bases). The CDR3 contains 15 residues. Trimming cost V 0 bases and J 6 bases, with 13 bases left between them. Germline CDR1 LGHNA, CDR2 YNFKEQ. CDR3 bases: TGTGCCAGCAGCCAAGAGGAACTAGTCCCGGATACGCAGTATTTT. It translates to CASSQEELVPDTQYF.

V is TRBV21-1 and J is TRBJ2-3; the DNA was not used to check the table's D call, TRBD2. TRBV21-1 is marked as a pseudogene. The CDR3 spans 17 residues. The CDR3 sequence: CASSKILPKPFTDTQYF. The CDR3 coding sequence is TGTGCCAGCAGCAAAATCCTACCTAAGCCTTTCACAGATACGCAGTATTTT.

The J gene is TRBJ1-1, the V gene TRBV7-8; 7 bases match TRBD1. J gave up 1 base and V 0 bases, and 2 bases lay outside the gene matches. Germline values: CDR1 SGHVS, CDR2 FQNEAQ. This CDR3 has 15 amino acids. The CDR3 DNA reads as TGTGCCAGCAGCTTAGCGGGGACAGCGAACACTGAAGCTTTCTTT. Protein sequence: CASSLAGTANTEAFF.

V gene TRBV6-1 combines with J gene TRBJ2-7; 9 bases agree with TRBD2. There are 16 residues in the CDR3. In germline, CDR1 is MNHNS, CDR2 SASEGT. Trimming removed 1 base from V and 6 bases from J; junction bases left unmatched: 10. The CDR3 DNA reads TGTGCCAGCAGTGAAGAAGCTTCGGGACTAGCAGGCGAGCAGTACTTC. This sequence encodes CASSEEASGLAGEQYF.